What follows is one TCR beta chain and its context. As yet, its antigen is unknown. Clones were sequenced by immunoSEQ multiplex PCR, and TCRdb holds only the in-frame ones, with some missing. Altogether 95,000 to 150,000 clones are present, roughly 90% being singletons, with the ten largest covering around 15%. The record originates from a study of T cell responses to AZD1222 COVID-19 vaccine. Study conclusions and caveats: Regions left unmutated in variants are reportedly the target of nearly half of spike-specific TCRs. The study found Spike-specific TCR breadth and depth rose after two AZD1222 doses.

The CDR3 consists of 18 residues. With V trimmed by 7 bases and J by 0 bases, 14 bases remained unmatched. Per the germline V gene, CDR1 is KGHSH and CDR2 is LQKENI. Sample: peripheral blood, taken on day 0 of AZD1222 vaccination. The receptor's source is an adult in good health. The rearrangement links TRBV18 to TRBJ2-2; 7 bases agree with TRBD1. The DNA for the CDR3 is TGTGCCAGCTTTTCCGGGACAGAGAGTTTCGCGAACACCGGGGAGCTGTTTTTT. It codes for CASFSGTESFANTGELFF.